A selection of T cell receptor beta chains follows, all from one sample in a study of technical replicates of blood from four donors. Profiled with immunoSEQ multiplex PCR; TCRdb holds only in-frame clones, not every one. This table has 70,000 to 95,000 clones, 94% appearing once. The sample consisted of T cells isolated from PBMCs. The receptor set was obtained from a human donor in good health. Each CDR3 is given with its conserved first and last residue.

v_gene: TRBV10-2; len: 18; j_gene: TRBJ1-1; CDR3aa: CASSPILREGVKNTEAFF
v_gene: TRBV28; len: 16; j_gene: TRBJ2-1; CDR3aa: CASSFFRGLVYNEQFF
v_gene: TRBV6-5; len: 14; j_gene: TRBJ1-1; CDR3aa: CASSYLGTGELAFF
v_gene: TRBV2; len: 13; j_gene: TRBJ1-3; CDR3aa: CASRDRILNTIYF
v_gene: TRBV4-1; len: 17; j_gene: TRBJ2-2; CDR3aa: CASSQVRAGRSTGELFF
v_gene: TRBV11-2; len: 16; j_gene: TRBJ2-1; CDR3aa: CASSSPTSGPVNEQFF
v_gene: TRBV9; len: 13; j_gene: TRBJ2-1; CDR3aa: CASSVAGTGWQFF
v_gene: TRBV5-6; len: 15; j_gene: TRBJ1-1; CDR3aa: CASSFPRGTHTEAFF
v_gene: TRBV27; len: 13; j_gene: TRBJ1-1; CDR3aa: CASSYRLLTEAFF
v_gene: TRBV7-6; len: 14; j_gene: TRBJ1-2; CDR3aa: CASSFQHGQGGYTF
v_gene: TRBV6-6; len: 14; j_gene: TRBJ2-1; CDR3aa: CASSYGGRANEQFF
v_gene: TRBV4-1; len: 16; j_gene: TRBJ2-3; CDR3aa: CASSQNGADNSDTQYF
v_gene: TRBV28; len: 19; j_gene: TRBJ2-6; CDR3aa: CASNHLGGTPTPGANVLTF
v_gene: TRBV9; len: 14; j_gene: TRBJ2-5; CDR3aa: CASSVENRQETQYF
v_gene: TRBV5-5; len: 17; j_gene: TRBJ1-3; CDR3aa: CASSLEGRGLGGNTIYF
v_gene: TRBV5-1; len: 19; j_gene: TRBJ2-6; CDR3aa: CASSFLASGSNYGANVLTF
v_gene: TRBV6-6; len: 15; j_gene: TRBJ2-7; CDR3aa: CASRRLAGGSYEQYF
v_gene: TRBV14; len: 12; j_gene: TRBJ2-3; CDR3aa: CASSLQDDTQYF
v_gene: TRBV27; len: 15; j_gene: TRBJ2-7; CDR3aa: CASSPSTSASYEQYF
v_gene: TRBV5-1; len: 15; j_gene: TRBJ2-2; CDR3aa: CASSYAGSDTGELFF
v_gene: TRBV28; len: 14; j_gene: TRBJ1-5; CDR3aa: CASRFYFSNQPQHF
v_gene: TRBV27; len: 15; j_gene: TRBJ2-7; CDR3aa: CASSFGGNRANEQYF
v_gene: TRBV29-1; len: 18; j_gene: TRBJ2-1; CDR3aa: CSAVDHGGGANFLNEQFF
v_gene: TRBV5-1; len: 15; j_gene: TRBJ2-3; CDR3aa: CASMNSGVSTDTQYF
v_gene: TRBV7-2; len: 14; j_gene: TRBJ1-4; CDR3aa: CASSFWTGAEKLFF
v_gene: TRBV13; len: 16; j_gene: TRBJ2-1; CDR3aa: CASSHNQGFKGNEQFF
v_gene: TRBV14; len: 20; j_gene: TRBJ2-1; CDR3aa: CASSLRSGTSGNVLYNEQFF
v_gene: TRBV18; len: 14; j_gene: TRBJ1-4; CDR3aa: CASSPGSDPGQLFF
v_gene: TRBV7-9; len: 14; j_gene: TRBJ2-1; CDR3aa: CASSPMTSSNEQFF
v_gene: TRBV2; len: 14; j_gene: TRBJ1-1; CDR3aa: CASSPMTSNTEAFF
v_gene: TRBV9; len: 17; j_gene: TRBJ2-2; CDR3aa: CASSVGPAGSSDGELFF
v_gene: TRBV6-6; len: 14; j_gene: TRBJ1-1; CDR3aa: CASSYGMGGTEAFF
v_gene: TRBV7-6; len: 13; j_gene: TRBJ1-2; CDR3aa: CASSLGGDYGYTF
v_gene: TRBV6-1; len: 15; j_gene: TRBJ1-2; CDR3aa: CASRLGQGGNYGYTF
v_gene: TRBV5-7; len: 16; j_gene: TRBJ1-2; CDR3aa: CASSLAGQNFPYGYTF
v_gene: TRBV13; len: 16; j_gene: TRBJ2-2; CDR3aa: CASRGKGQGVTGELFF
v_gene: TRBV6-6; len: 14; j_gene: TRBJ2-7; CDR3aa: CASSPASVANEQYF
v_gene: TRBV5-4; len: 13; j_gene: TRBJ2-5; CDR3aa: CASSYVGEETQYF
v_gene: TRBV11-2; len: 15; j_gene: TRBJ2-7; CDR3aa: CASSLPQGARNEQYF
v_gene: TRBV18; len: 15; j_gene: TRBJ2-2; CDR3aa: CASSPSWLRTGELFF
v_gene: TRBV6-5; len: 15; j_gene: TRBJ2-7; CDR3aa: CASLGGTQGIDEQYF
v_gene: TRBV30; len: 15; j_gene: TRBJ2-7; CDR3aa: CAWSFNTGGTYEQYF
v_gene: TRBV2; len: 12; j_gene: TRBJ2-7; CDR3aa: CASRRGIHEQYF
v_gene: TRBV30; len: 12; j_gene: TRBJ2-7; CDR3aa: CAWSVRGYEQYF
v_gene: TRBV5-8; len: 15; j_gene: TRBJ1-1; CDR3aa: CASGRTGGMNTEAFF
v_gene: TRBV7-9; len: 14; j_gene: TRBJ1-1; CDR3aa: CASSLENSNTEAFF
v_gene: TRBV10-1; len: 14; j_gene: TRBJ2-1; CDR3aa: CASSGTFGYNEQFF
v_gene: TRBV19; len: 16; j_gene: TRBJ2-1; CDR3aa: CASSIVGLGAGDEQFF
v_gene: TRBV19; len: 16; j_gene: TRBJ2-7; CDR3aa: CASSINLVASSNEQYF
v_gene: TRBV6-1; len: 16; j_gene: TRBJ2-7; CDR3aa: CASSEAGNRTPYEQYF
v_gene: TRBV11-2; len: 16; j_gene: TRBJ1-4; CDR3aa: CASSRRGGASGEKLFF
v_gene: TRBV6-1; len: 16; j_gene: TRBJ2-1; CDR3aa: CASSVAGGPNGGEQFF
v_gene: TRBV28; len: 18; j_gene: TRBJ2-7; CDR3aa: CASSLPTSGRARDYEQYF
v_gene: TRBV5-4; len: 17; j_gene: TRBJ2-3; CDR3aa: CASSLAGQGLYTDTQYF
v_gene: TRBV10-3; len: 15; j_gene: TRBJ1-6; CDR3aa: CAISESNQGNSPLHF